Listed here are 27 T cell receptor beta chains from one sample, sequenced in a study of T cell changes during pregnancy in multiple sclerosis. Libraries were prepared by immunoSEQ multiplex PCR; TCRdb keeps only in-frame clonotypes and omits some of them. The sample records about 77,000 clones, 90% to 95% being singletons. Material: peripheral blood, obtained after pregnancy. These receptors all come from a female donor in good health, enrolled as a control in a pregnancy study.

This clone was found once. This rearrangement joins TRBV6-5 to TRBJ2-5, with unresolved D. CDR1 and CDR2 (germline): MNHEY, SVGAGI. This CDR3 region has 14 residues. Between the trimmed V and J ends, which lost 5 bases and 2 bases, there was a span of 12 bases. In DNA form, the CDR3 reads TGTGCCAGCAGTCCCTCTAGGTTGCAAGAGACCCAGTACTTC. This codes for CASSPSRLQETQYF.

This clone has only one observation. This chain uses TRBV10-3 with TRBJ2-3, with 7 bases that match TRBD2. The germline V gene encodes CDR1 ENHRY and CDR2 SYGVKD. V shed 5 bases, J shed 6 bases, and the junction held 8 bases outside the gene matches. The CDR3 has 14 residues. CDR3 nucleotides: TGTGCCATCAGTAGGCGGGAGATTAGGGATACGCAGTATTTT. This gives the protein CAISRREIRDTQYF.

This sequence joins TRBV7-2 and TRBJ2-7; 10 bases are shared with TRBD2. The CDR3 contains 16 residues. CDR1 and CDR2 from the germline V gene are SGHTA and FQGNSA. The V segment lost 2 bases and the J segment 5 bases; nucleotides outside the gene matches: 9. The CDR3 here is CASSLFAAGGPDEQYF. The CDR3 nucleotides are TGTGCCAGCAGCTTATTCGCAGCGGGGGGGCCCGACGAGCAGTACTTC.

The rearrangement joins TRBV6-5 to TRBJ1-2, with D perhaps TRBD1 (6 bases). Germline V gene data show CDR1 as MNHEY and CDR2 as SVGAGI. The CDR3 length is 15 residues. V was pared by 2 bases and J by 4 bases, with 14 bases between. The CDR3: CASSYEQGVPYGYTF. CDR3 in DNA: TGTGCCAGCAGTTACGAACAGGGCGTCCCCTATGGCTACACCTTC.

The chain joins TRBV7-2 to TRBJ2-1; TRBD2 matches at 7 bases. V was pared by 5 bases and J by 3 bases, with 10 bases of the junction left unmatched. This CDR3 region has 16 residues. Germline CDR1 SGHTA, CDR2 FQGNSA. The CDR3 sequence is CASSRKRDPYYNEQFF. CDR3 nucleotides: TGTGCCAGCAGCCGGAAGCGGGACCCTTACTACAATGAGCAGTTCTTC.

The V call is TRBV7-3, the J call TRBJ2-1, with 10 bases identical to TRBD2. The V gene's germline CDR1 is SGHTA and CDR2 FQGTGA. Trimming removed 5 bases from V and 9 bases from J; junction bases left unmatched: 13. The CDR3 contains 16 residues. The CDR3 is CASSRVGSGGPGEQFF. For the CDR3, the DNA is TGTGCCAGCAGCCGTGTCGGTAGCGGGGGGCCGGGTGAGCAGTTCTTC. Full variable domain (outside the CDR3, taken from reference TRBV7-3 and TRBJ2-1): GAGVSQTPSNKVTEKGKYVELRCDPISGHTALYWYRQSLGQGPEFLIYFQGTGAADDSGLPNDRFFAVRPEGSVSTLKIQRTERGDSAVYLCASSRVGSGGPGEQFFGPGTRLTVL.

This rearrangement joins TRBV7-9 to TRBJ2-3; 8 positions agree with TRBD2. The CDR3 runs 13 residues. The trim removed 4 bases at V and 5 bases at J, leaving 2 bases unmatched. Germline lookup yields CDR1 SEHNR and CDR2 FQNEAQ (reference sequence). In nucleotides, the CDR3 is TGTGCCAGCAGCTCCCGGGGGGGAGATACGCAGTATTTT. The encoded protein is CASSSRGGDTQYF.

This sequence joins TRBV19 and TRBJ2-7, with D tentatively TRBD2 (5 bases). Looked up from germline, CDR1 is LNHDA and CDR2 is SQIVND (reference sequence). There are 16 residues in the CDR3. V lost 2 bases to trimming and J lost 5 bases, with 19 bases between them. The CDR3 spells CASSIRADGLGNEQYF. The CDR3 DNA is TGTGCCAGTAGTATAAGGGCGGACGGACTCGGGAACGAGCAGTACTTC.

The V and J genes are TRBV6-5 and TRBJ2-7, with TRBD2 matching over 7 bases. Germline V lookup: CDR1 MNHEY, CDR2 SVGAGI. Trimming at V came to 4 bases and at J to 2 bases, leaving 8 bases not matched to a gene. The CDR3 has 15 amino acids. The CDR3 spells CASSWGARGAYEQYF. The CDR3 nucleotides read TGTGCCAGCAGTTGGGGAGCCCGGGGGGCCTACGAGCAGTACTTC.

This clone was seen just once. CDR3 sequence reads: CASSVSGVTVTQYF. DNA for the CDR3: TGTGCCAGCAGCGTAAGCGGGGTAACCGTTACGCAGTATTTT. This chain connects TRBV7-9 to TRBJ2-3; 7 bases are a match to TRBD2. Germline V gene sequence: CDR1 SEHNR, CDR2 FQNEAQ (reference sequence). The CDR3 totals 14 residues. The junction had 10 bases not matched to a gene; V was cut back by 5 bases and J by 8 bases. The full variable domain, completed using reference TRBV7-9 and TRBJ2-3, is DTGVSQNPRHKITKRGQNVTFRCDPISEHNRLYWYRQTLGQGPEFLTYFQNEAQLEKSRLLSDRFSAERPKGSFSTLEIQRTEQGDSAMYLCASSVSGVTVTQYFGPGTRLTVL.

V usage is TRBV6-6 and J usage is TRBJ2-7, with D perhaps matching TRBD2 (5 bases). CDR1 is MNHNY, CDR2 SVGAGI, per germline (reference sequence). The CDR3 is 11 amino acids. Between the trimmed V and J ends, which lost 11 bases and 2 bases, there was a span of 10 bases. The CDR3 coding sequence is TGTGCCGGAGGCTCCCCCTACGAGCAGTACTTC. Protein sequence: CAGGSPYEQYF.

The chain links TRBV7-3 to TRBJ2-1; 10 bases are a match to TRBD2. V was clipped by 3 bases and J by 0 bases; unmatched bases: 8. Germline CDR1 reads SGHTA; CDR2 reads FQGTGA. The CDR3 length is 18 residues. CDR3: CASSLIPSGRTSYNEQFF. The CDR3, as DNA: TGTGCCAGCAGCTTGATCCCTAGCGGGAGAACCTCCTACAATGAGCAGTTCTTC. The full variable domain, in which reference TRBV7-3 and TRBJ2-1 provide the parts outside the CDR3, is GAGVSQTPSNKVTEKGKYVELRCDPISGHTALYWYRQSLGQGPEFLIYFQGTGAADDSGLPNDRFFAVRPEGSVSTLKIQRTERGDSAVYLCASSLIPSGRTSYNEQFFGPGTRLTVL.

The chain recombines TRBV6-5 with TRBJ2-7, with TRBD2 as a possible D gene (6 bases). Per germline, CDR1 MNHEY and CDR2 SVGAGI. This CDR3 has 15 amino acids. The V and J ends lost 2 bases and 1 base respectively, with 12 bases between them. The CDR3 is CASSYAGPRSYEQYF. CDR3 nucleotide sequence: TGTGCCAGCAGTTACGCGGGACCGAGATCCTACGAGCAGTACTTC.

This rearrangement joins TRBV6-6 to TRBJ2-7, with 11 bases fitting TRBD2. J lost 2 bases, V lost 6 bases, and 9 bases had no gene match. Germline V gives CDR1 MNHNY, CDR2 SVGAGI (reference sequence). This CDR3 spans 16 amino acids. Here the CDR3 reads CASRHNSGRGAYEQYF. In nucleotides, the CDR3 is TGTGCCAGCAGACACAATAGCGGGAGGGGGGCCTACGAGCAGTACTTC.

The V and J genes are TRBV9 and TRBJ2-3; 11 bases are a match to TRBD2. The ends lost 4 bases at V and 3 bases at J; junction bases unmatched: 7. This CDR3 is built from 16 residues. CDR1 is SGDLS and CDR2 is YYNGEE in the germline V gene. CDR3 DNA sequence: TGTGCCAGCAGCCCGGGGGGACTAGCGGTGACAGATACGCAGTATTTT. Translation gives CASSPGGLAVTDTQYF.

CDR3 DNA sequence: TGTGCCAGCAGTTTTGCGGAGACTAGCAGGACCTACGAGCAGTACTTC. Translating it yields CASSFAETSRTYEQYF. The rearrangement links TRBV28 to TRBJ2-7; 7 bases match TRBD2. J lost 2 bases, V lost 3 bases, and 10 bases had no gene match. Germline V CDR1 and CDR2: MDHEN, SYDVKM. There are 16 residues in the CDR3. Filled out from reference TRBV28 and TRBJ2-7, the complete variable domain reads DVKVTQSSRYLVKRTGEKVFLECVQDMDHENMFWYRQDPGLGLRLIYFSYDVKMKEKGDIPEGYSVSREKKERFSLILESASTNQTSMYLCASSFAETSRTYEQYFGPGTRLTVT.

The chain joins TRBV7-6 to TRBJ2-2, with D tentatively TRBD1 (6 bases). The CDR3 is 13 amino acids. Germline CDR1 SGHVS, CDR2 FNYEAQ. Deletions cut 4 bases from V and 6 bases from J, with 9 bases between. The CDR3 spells CASSSPGAGELFF. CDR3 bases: TGTGCCAGCAGCTCCCCAGGGGCCGGGGAGCTGTTTTTT.

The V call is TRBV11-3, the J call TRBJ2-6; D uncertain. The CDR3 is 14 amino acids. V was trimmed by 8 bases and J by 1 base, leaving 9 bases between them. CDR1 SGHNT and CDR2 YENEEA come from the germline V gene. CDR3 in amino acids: CASSGSSGANVLTF. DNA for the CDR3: TGTGCCAGCTCAGGTTCATCTGGGGCCAACGTCCTGACTTTC.

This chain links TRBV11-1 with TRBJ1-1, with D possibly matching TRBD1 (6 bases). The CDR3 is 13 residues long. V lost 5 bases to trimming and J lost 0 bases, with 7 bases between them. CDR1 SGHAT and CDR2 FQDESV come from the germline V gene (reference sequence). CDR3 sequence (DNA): TGTGCCAGCAGCCGACAGGTGAACACTGAAGCTTTCTTT. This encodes CASSRQVNTEAFF.

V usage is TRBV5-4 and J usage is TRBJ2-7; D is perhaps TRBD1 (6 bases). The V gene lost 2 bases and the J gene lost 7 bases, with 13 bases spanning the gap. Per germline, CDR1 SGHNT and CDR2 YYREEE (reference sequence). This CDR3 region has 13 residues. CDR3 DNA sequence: TGTGCCAGCAGCTTTGGCGAAGGGGGAGAGCAGTACTTC. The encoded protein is CASSFGEGGEQYF.

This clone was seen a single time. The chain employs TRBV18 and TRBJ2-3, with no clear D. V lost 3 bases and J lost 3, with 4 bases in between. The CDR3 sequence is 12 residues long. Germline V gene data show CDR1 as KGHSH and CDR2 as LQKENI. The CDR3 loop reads CASSPSTDTQYF. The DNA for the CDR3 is TGTGCCAGCTCACCGTCAACAGATACGCAGTATTTT.

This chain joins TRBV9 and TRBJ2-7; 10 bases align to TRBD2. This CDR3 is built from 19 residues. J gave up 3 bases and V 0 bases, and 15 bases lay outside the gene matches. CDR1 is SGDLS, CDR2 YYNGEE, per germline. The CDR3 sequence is CASSVVELAGLRGDYEQYF. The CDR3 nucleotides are TGTGCCAGCAGCGTAGTTGAACTAGCGGGGCTACGAGGGGACTACGAGCAGTACTTC.

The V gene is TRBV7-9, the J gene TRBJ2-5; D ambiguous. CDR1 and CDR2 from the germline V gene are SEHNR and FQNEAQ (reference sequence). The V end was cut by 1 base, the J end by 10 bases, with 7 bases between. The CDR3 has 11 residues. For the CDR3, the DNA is TGTGCCAGCAGCTTAGTATCGGGCCAGTACTTC. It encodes CASSLVSGQYF. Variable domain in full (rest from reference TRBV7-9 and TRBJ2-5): DTGVSQNPRHKITKRGQNVTFRCDPISEHNRLYWYRQTLGQGPEFLTYFQNEAQLEKSRLLSDRFSAERPKGSFSTLEIQRTEQGDSAMYLCASSLVSGQYFGPGTRLLVL.

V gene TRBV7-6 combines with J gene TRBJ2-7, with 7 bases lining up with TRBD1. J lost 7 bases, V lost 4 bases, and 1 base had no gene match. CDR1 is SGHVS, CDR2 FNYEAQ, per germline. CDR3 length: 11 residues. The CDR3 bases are TGTGCCAGCAGCTCCAGGGGGGAGCAGTACTTC. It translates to CASSSRGEQYF.

The CDR3 DNA reads as TGTGCCAGCAGCGCCCCTCTCCGGACTAGCGCTTACGAGCAGTACTTC. Its translation: CASSAPLRTSAYEQYF. V gene TRBV5-6 combines with J gene TRBJ2-7; 9 bases match TRBD2. From germline, CDR1 is SGHDT and CDR2 YYEEEE. After removal of 4 bases from V and 4 bases from J, the junction contained 12 bases not matched to a gene. CDR3 length: 16 amino acids.

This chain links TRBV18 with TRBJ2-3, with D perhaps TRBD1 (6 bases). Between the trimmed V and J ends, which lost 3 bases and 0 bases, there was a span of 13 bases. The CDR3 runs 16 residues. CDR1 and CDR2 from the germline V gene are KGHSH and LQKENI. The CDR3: CASSPVGQYSTDTQYF. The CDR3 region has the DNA TGTGCCAGCTCACCGGTTGGACAGTATAGCACAGATACGCAGTATTTT.

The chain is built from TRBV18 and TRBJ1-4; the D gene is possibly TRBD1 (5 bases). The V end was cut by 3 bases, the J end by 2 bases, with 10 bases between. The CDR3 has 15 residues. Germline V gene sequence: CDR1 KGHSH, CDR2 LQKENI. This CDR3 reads CASSPTGVTNEKLFF. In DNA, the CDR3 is TGTGCCAGCTCACCGACGGGGGTCACTAATGAAAAACTGTTTTTT.